Shown below are 24 T cell receptor beta chains from a single sample sequenced in a study of spatial heterogeneity in lung cancer. Study-wide points: Tumor mutation counts were tracked by expanded intratumoral alpha and beta TCR counts.

This sample's time point: sample taken at primary tumor resection. Using its own MiXCR run on the 5' RACE reads, TCRdb lists one record per CDR3 protein. The repertoire includes about 5,200 distinct CDR3 sequences, 9.5% to 15% of them detected once, and less than 55% sits in the top ten. For these TCRs, the target antigens are not known. This sample comprised lung tumor tissue, obtained at surgery. The origin of the receptors is a male donor with early-stage non-small cell lung cancer.

This clonotype was seen a few times. This chain connects TRBV11-1 to TRBJ1-2; tentatively, D is TRBD1 (6 bases). The CDR3 contains 13 residues. Germline V gives CDR1 SGHAT, CDR2 FQDESV (reference sequence). Trimming cost V 5 bases and J 10 bases, with 17 bases left between them. As DNA, the CDR3 is TGTGCCAGCAGCCCTCAGACAGGAGTGGTCTACACCTTC. Translated, it gives CASSPQTGVVYTF.

This chain connects TRBV3-1 to TRBJ1-6; perhaps TRBD1 as D (5 bases). CDR1 LGHDT and CDR2 YNNKEL come from the germline V gene (reference sequence). With 1 base removed from V and 10 bases from J, the gap between germline ends came to 11 bases. This CDR3 has 14 residues. CDR3 residues: CASSQARVRSPLHF. The CDR3 nucleotides read TGTGCCAGCAGCCAAGCCAGGGTACGATCACCCCTCCACTTT.

This clonotype has a handful of counts. The V call is TRBV7-4, the J call TRBJ1-6; D is ambiguous. With 7 bases removed from V and 6 bases from J, the gap between germline ends came to 19 bases. Germline lookup yields CDR1 SGHVT and CDR2 SQSDAQ. The CDR3 has 16 amino acids. The CDR3: CASTHVSRAPNSPLHF. DNA for the CDR3: TGTGCCAGCACTCACGTTTCCCGGGCCCCTAATTCACCCCTCCACTTT. Using reference TRBV7-4 and TRBJ1-6 for the parts outside the CDR3, the full variable domain is GAGVSQSPRYKVAKRGRDVALRCDSISGHVTLYWYRQTLGQGSEVLTYSQSDAQRDKSGRPSGRFSAERPERSVSTLKIQRTEQGDSAVYLCASTHVSRAPNSPLHFGNGTRLTVT.

Here the CDR3 DNA reads TGTGCCACGGGGACCGCGGCCCAGCCCCAGCATTTT. Translation: CATGTAAQPQHF. The chain links TRBV15 to TRBJ1-5; possible D gene TRBD1, 5 bases. Germline V gene lookup returns CDR1 LNHNV and CDR2 YYDKDF (reference sequence). V shed 9 bases and J shed 7 bases, with 13 bases lying between them. This CDR3 spans 12 amino acids.

The CDR3 protein is CASSQDLVREETQYF. In DNA, the CDR3 is TGCGCCAGCAGCCAAGATCTTGTCAGGGAAGAGACCCAGTACTTC. The rearrangement links TRBV4-3 to TRBJ2-5, with D perhaps matching TRBD1 (5 bases). The length of the CDR3 is 15 residues. Germline loops: CDR1 LGHNA, CDR2 YSLEER. V dropped 0 bases and J dropped 3 bases, with 11 bases sitting between them.

This clonotype was detected ten times or more. J is TRBJ1-6 and V is TRBV28; possibly TRBD1 for D (6 bases). The CDR3 is made up of 15 amino acids. From germline, CDR1 is MDHEN and CDR2 SYDVKM. Trimming removed 5 bases from V and 5 bases from J, with 13 bases in between. The CDR3 nucleotides read TGTGCCAGCAGTCCTGGACAGATACATAATTCACCCCTCCACTTT. Its protein is CASSPGQIHNSPLHF.

This clonotype was counted once. The chain combines TRBV7-2 with TRBJ1-6, with 8 bases that match TRBD1. The CDR3 runs 15 residues. V dropped 4 bases and J dropped 7; count of bases not matched to a gene: 6. CDR1 is SGHTA and CDR2 is FQGNSA in the germline V gene. This CDR3 reads CASSYSGTGNSPLHF. The CDR3, as DNA: TGTGCCAGCAGCTACTCCGGGACAGGCAATTCACCCCTCCACTTT. Based on the CDR3 plus reference TRBV7-2 and TRBJ1-6, the full variable domain is GAGVSQSPSNKVTEKGKDVELRCDPISGHTALYWYRQSLGQGLEFLIYFQGNSAPDKSGLPSDRFSAERTGGSVSTLTIQRTQQEDSAVYLCASSYSGTGNSPLHFGNGTRLTVT.

Judged by abundance, this clonotype is medium-sized. V gene TRBV29-1 combines with J gene TRBJ2-1; D not certain. V lost 3 bases and J 7 bases, leaving 13 bases between the germline ends. CDR1 and CDR2 from the germline V gene are SQVTM and ANQGSEA. The CDR3 length is 13 residues. CDR3: CSVDKILENEQFF. CDR3 DNA: TGCAGCGTTGACAAAATCCTTGAGAATGAGCAGTTCTTC.

This clonotype has only one observation. The chain has TRBV5-4 and TRBJ1-1, with D possibly being TRBD1 (5 bases). The V end was cut by 4 bases, the J end by 1 base, with 11 bases between. From germline, CDR1 is SGHNT and CDR2 YYREEE (reference sequence). This CDR3 is 14 amino acids long. CDR3 sequence (DNA): TGTGCCAGCAGCCGGCGGGACGGGAACACTGAAGCTTTCTTT. Protein sequence: CASSRRDGNTEAFF.

The V call is TRBV6-5, the J call TRBJ2-2, with D perhaps matching TRBD2 (7 bases). Germline CDR1 is MNHEY and CDR2 is SVGAGI. V was pared by 2 bases and J by 7 bases, with 20 bases between. This CDR3 comprises 17 residues. CDR3 nucleotide sequence: TGTGCCAGCAGTTACGGTTACCCGGGGGGCCTGGGCGGGGAGCTGTTTTTT. This gives the protein CASSYGYPGGLGGELFF.

The chain combines TRBV5-1 with TRBJ2-7, with D tentatively TRBD1 (5 bases). The germline V and J ends were trimmed by 4 bases and 2 bases, with 10 bases remaining between them. Germline CDR1 reads SGHRS; CDR2 reads YFSETQ. The CDR3 sequence is 13 residues long. The CDR3 DNA is TGCGCCAGCAGCCTCCCACAGGCCTACGAGCAGTACTTC. Amino acid sequence: CASSLPQAYEQYF.

This clonotype was observed a few times. The chain is built from TRBV27 and TRBJ1-2; 8 nucleotides align to TRBD1. The CDR3 runs 15 residues. Germline assignment: CDR1 MNHEY and CDR2 SMNVEV (reference sequence). V lost 5 bases and J lost 0; bases outside the gene matches: 5. DNA of the CDR3: TGTGCCAGCAGTCCGGGGGACAGGCCTAACTATGGCTACACCTTC. Its protein is CASSPGDRPNYGYTF.

The chain employs TRBV19 and TRBJ2-2; the D gene is possibly TRBD2 (5 bases). Trimming took off 3 bases at V and 4 bases at J, with 18 bases between the two ends. Germline loops: CDR1 LNHDA, CDR2 SQIVND (reference sequence). The length of the CDR3 is 17 residues. CDR3 DNA sequence: TGTGCCAGTAGTATGAATTGGCGAGCGGCTGCCACCGGGGAGCTGTTTTTT. Residues: CASSMNWRAAATGELFF.

This clonotype was seen only a few times. The gene calls are TRBV20-1 and TRBJ1-5; D not certain. V lost 6 bases and J 4 bases, leaving 16 bases between the germline ends. The CDR3 consists of 14 residues. Per germline, CDR1 DFQATT and CDR2 SNEGSKA (reference sequence). The CDR3 loop reads CSARPGAQNQPQHF. CDR3 nucleotides: TGCAGTGCCCGACCGGGAGCACAAAATCAGCCCCAGCATTTT.

J is TRBJ1-4 and V is TRBV4-1; D not certain. The CDR3 sequence is 15 residues long. CDR1 is MGHRA and CDR2 is YSYEKL in the germline V gene. V gave up 2 bases and J gave up 8 bases, with 15 bases separating them. Written as DNA, the CDR3 is TGCGCCAGCAGCCAAAACCGGGTCCTGCTAGAAAAACTGTTTTTT. Protein: CASSQNRVLLEKLFF.

By share, this clonotype counts as medium-sized. The V call is TRBV11-3, the J call TRBJ2-1, with D uncertain. V dropped 3 bases and J dropped 8 bases, with 14 bases sitting between them. Germline assignment: CDR1 SGHNT and CDR2 YENEEA. CDR3 length: 14 amino acids. Here the CDR3 reads CASSLARSLDEQFF. CDR3 DNA sequence: TGTGCCAGCAGCTTGGCTCGATCTCTCGATGAGCAGTTCTTC.

Many counts were recorded for this clonotype. This chain links TRBV30 with TRBJ2-1; no definite D call. This CDR3 has 14 residues. Trimming pared 2 bases from V and 0 bases from J, leaving 8 bases between. The germline gives CDR1 GTSNPN, CDR2 SVGIG (reference sequence). The CDR3 loop reads CAWSFYFSYNEQFF. CDR3 coding DNA: TGTGCCTGGAGTTTTTACTTCTCCTACAATGAGCAGTTCTTC.

By sample share, this clonotype is medium-sized (0.01 to 0.1%). The chain combines TRBV5-4 with TRBJ1-2; D ambiguous. With 0 bases removed from V and 4 bases from J, the gap between germline ends came to 4 bases. The germline CDR1 and CDR2 sequences are SGHNT and YYREEE (reference sequence). This CDR3 comprises 12 residues. The CDR3, as DNA: TGTGCCAGCAGCTTGGAGGCCTATGGCTACACCTTC. Translation gives CASSLEAYGYTF.

In its sample, this clonotype was seen many times. The rearrangement joins TRBV5-1 to TRBJ2-1, with a possible D match to TRBD2 (5 bases). The germline gives CDR1 SGHRS, CDR2 YFSETQ. The CDR3 spans 16 residues. V shed 0 bases and J shed 7 bases, with 17 bases lying between them. The CDR3 DNA sequence: TGCGCCAGCAGCTTGGAAGGGAGAGGTGTTCGGAATGAGCAGTTCTTC. As protein: CASSLEGRGVRNEQFF. Based on the CDR3 plus reference TRBV5-1 and TRBJ2-1, the full variable domain is KAGVTQTPRYLIKTRGQQVTLSCSPISGHRSVSWYQQTPGQGLQFLFEYFSETQRNKGNFPGRFSGRQFSNSRSEMNVSTLELGDSALYLCASSLEGRGVRNEQFFGPGTRLTVL.

Judged by abundance, this clonotype is medium-sized (0.01 to 0.1%). The genes are TRBV24-1 and TRBJ1-2; D perhaps matches TRBD1 (5 bases). V lost 7 bases and J 2 bases, leaving 7 bases between the germline ends. The CDR3 has 12 amino acids. The germline CDR1 and CDR2 sequences are KGHDR and SFDVKD. CDR3 region: CATRDSNYGYTF. In DNA, the CDR3 is TGTGCCACCAGAGACAGCAACTATGGCTACACCTTC.

Ten or more counts support this clonotype. V gene TRBV5-4 combines with J gene TRBJ2-5, with 12 bases fitting TRBD2. The J segment lost 3 bases and the V segment lost 3 bases, leaving 0 bases of the junction unmatched. The CDR3 is 14 amino acids. The V gene's germline CDR1 is SGHNT and CDR2 YYREEE (reference sequence). The CDR3, as DNA: TGTGCCAGCAGCTCTAGCGGGGGGGAAGAGACCCAGTACTTC. Its protein is CASSSSGGEETQYF.

On this clonotype itself: The conserved phenylalanine or tryptophan is not found at the CDR3 terminus, so this likely reflects a read error. The rearrangement links TRBV10-2 to TRBJ2-5, with D maybe TRBD1 (6 bases). Trimming removed 6 bases from V and 1 base from J, with 12 bases in between. CDR3 length equals 14 residues. From germline, CDR1 is WSHSY and CDR2 SAAADI. The chain's CDR3 is CASRDTGFQETQYS. In DNA, the CDR3 is TGCGCCAGCAGGGATACAGGGTTCCAAGAGACCCAGTACTCC.

This clonotype came up a few times. CDR3 bases: TGTGCCAGCAGTTACGGGAATGAGCAGTTCTTC. It is translated as CASSYGNEQFF. V gene TRBV6-6 combines with J gene TRBJ2-1; the D is unclear. CDR1 is MNHNY, CDR2 SVGAGI, per germline (reference sequence). With 2 bases removed from V and 7 bases from J, the gap between germline ends came to 3 bases. The CDR3 loop spans 11 amino acids.

A single count supports this clonotype. The rearrangement uses TRBV20-1 and TRBJ2-7; 10 bases align to TRBD1. Germline V gene sequence: CDR1 DFQATT, CDR2 SNEGSKA (reference sequence). This CDR3 spans 13 amino acids. V was clipped by 6 bases and J by 3 bases; unmatched bases: 5. CDR3 sequence reads: CSAPRDRGYEQYF. The CDR3 DNA follows: TGCAGTGCCCCCCGGGACAGGGGCTACGAGCAGTACTTC.